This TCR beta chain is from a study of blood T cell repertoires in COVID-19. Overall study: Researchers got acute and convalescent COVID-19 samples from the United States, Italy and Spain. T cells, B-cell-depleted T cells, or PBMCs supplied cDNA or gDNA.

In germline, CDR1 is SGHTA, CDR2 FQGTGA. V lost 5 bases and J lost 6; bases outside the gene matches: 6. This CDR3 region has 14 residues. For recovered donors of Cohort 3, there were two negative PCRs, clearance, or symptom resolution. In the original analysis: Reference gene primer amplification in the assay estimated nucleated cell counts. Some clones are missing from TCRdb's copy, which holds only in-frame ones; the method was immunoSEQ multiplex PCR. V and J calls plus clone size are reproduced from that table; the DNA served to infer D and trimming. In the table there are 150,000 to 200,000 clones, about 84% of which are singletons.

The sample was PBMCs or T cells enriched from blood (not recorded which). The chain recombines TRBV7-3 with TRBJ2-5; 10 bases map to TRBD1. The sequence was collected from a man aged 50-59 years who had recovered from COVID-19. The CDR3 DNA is TGTGCCAGCAGCCCGACAGGGGGCGGGAAGACCCAGTACTTC. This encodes CASSPTGGGKTQYF.